These 14 T cell receptor beta chains were all obtained from the same sample, sequenced in a study of blood T cell repertoires in COVID-19. Assay: immunoSEQ multiplex PCR; the TCRdb copy retains only in-frame clones and omits some. In the table there are 200,000 to 250,000 clones, 83% of which are singletons. The sample was PBMCs or T cells enriched from blood (not recorded which). Receptors originate from a woman between 50 and 59 years old who had been exposed to COVID-19.

V and J are TRBV5-4 and TRBJ2-1; weak D call: TRBD2 (7 bases). The V gene lost 5 bases and the J gene lost 0 bases, with 9 bases spanning the gap. CDR1 and CDR2 (germline): SGHNT, YYREEE (reference sequence). The CDR3 consists of 14 residues. The CDR3 DNA follows: TGTGCCAGCAGTGGGGGGGCCTCCTACAATGAGCAGTTCTTC. Amino acids: CASSGGASYNEQFF.

The chain recombines TRBV3-1 (or the pseudogene TRBV3-2) with TRBJ2-2; D is possibly TRBD2 (5 bases). V lost 3 bases to trimming and J lost 7 bases, with 9 bases between them. CDR1 is LGHDT and CDR2 is YNNKEL in the germline V gene (reference sequence). CDR3 length equals 13 residues. The CDR3 protein is CASSHPEGGELFF. CDR3 bases: TGTGCCAGCAGCCACCCCGAGGGCGGGGAGCTGTTTTTT.

The V and J genes are TRBV14 and TRBJ1-2; D is possibly TRBD1 (5 bases). Looked up from germline, CDR1 is SGHDN and CDR2 is FVKESK. V was pared by 0 bases and J by 4 bases, with 18 bases between. The CDR3 covers 17 residues. The CDR3 loop reads CASSQEIPGYKGYGYTF. As DNA, the CDR3 is TGTGCCAGCAGCCAAGAAATCCCAGGGTACAAAGGCTATGGCTACACCTTC. The entire variable domain, with the rest obtained from reference TRBV14 and TRBJ1-2, is as follows: EAGVTQFPSHSVIEKGQTVTLRCDPISGHDNLYWYRRVMGKEIKFLLHFVKESKQDESGMPNNRFLAERTGGTYSTLKVQPAELEDSGVYFCASSQEIPGYKGYGYTFGSGTRLTVV.

The rearrangement links TRBV7-8 to TRBJ1-1; 10 nucleotides match TRBD1. The CDR3 is 18 residues long. CDR1 is SGHVS and CDR2 is FQNEAQ in the germline V gene. V gave up 2 bases and J gave up 4 bases; unmatched junction bases: 13. CDR3 in amino acids: CASSLSPRGGQGITEAFF. The CDR3 bases are TGTGCCAGCAGCTTATCACCCAGGGGGGGACAGGGGATCACTGAAGCTTTCTTT.

The rearrangement links TRBV10-3 to TRBJ1-2, with 7 bases identical to TRBD1. CDR1 ENHRY and CDR2 SYGVKD come from the germline V gene. The junction had 5 bases not matched to a gene; V was cut back by 0 bases and J by 4 bases. The CDR3 covers 15 residues. CDR3 region: CAISESGQVTYGYTF. CDR3 DNA sequence: TGTGCCATCAGTGAGTCTGGACAGGTGACCTATGGCTACACCTTC.

V usage is TRBV12-3 or TRBV12-4 and J usage is TRBJ1-1; no definite D call. V lost 6 bases, J lost 0 bases, and 8 bases lay in between. This CDR3 spans 13 amino acids. The CDR3 region is CASRAAMNTEAFF. DNA for the CDR3: TGTGCCAGCAGAGCAGCGATGAACACTGAAGCTTTCTTT.

The chain uses TRBV18 and TRBJ1-1, with a weak D call TRBD1 (5 bases). The CDR3 sequence is 15 residues long. V was cut by 6 bases and J by 4 bases, with 18 bases left in between. Per germline, CDR1 KGHSH and CDR2 LQKENI. CDR3 region: CASSPVGGRGTEAFF. Here the CDR3 DNA reads TGTGCCAGCTCCCCGGTGGGGGGGAGGGGCACTGAAGCTTTCTTT.

The chain combines TRBV30 with TRBJ2-3; D perhaps matches TRBD2 (7 bases). V was pared by 2 bases and J by 0 bases, with 12 bases between. The CDR3 runs to 15 residues. Germline V gene data show CDR1 as GTSNPN and CDR2 as SVGIG (reference sequence). The CDR3 region has the DNA TGTGCCTGGAGTAGGGGGGGTGTGAGCACAGATACGCAGTATTTT. Protein sequence: CAWSRGGVSTDTQYF.

This clone has only a few counts. The chain links TRBV28 to TRBJ2-5; 8 positions agree with TRBD1. Germline loops: CDR1 MDHEN, CDR2 SYDVKM. CDR3 size: 13 residues. The ends lost 7 bases at V and 2 bases at J; junction bases unmatched: 3. CDR3 sequence (DNA): TGTGCCAGCACCACAGGGGGGCAAGAGACCCAGTACTTC. This encodes CASTTGGQETQYF.

The CDR3 region has the DNA TGTGCCAGCAGTCCCCCTCGGGGGACTGAAGCTTTCTTT. Translation: CASSPPRGTEAFF. The V gene is TRBV28, the J gene TRBJ1-1, with a tentative D call TRBD1 (5 bases). V lost 5 bases to trimming and J lost 5 bases, with 12 bases between them. The CDR3 has 13 amino acids. Germline CDR1 and CDR2: MDHEN and SYDVKM. The complete variable domain, with remaining parts taken from reference TRBV28 and TRBJ1-1, reads DVKVTQSSRYLVKRTGEKVFLECVQDMDHENMFWYRQDPGLGLRLIYFSYDVKMKEKGDIPEGYSVSREKKERFSLILESASTNQTSMYLCASSPPRGTEAFFGQGTRLTVV.

This chain links TRBV5-6 with TRBJ1-5; TRBD1 agrees at 7 bases. The CDR3 is 15 amino acids. The V gene end was trimmed by 4 bases and the J gene end by 1 base; junction bases not matched to a gene: 5. Germline values: CDR1 SGHDT, CDR2 YYEEEE. This CDR3 reads CASSRTGVSNQPQHF. DNA for the CDR3: TGTGCCAGCAGCCGTACAGGGGTGAGCAATCAGCCCCAGCATTTT.

This sequence joins TRBV2 and TRBJ1-4; 10 bases match TRBD1. This CDR3 is 12 amino acids long. Germline lookup yields CDR1 SNHLY and CDR2 FYNNEI. After removal of 7 bases from V and 9 bases from J, the junction contained 2 bases not matched to a gene. CDR3 sequence (DNA): TGTGCCAGCATGGGACAGGGGAAAAAACTGTTTTTT. Encoded protein: CASMGQGKKLFF.

The rearrangement joins TRBV4-1 to TRBJ2-2, with D hard to call. V was trimmed by 1 base and J by 2 bases, leaving 5 bases between them. Germline CDR1 is MGHRA and CDR2 is YSYEKL. This CDR3 region has 14 residues. CDR3 bases: TGCGCCAGCAGCCAAGGCCTAAACACCGGGGAGCTGTTTTTT. It encodes CASSQGLNTGELFF.

V and J are TRBV2 and TRBJ1-5, with D tentatively TRBD1 (6 bases). Trimming shortened V by 6 bases and J by 3 bases, and 12 bases separated the two germline ends. Germline V gene lookup returns CDR1 SNHLY and CDR2 FYNNEI. This CDR3 is 14 amino acids long. The DNA for the CDR3 is TGTGCCAGCAGACCCGGACAGAACAATCAGCCCCAGCATTTT. Translated: CASRPGQNNQPQHF.